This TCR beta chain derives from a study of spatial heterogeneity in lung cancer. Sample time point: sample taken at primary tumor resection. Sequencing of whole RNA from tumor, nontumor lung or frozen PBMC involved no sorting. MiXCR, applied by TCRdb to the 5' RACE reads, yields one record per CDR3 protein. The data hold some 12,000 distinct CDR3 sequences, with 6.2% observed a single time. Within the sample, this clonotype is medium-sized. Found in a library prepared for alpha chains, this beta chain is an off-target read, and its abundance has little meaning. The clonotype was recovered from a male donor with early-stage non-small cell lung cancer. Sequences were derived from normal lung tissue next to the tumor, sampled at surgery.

The CDR3 DNA reads as TGCAGTGCTACATCCGGGACAGAGATCCTCTATGGCTACACCTTC. As protein: CSATSGTEILYGYTF. The chain is built from TRBV20-1 and TRBJ1-2; 7 bases match TRBD1. V was clipped by 4 bases and J by 4 bases; unmatched bases: 12. The CDR3 is made up of 15 amino acids. Germline CDR1 DFQATT, CDR2 SNEGSKA (reference sequence).